These 20 T cell receptor beta chains were sequenced from one sample in a study of CD8 T cells in ankylosing spondylitis (dated by TCRdb to 2016 to 2017). The library was prepared using 5' RACE. Reads for this sample came from an Illumina HiSeq 2500. The public reads were reprocessed in TCRdb via fastp at Q25 and MiXCR, keeping in-frame beta chains. A single entry per CDR3 protein holds the most common genes and DNA from its merged rows. For this sample there are 150,000 to 250,000 distinct CDR3 sequences; roughly 13% appear just once. More than 15% of the sample comes from the top ten. Material: blood, either unsorted or a sorted T cell fraction (not recorded which). All receptors derive from a male donor with ankylosing spondylitis or in good health (not recorded which).

This chain connects TRBV6-1 to TRBJ2-1, with D tentatively TRBD1 or TRBD2 (5 bases each). Trimming shortened V by 8 bases and J by 2 bases, and 13 bases separated the two germline ends. From germline, CDR1 is MNHNS and CDR2 SASEGT. The CDR3 is made up of 14 amino acids. The CDR3 sequence: CASLAVGAYNEQFF. CDR3 coding DNA: TGTGCCAGCCTTGCCGTGGGGGCCTACAATGAGCAGTTCTTC.

The gene calls are TRBV4-1 and TRBJ2-3, with 11 bases matching TRBD2. The CDR3 is 17 amino acids. The germline CDR1 and CDR2 sequences are MGHRA and YSYEKL. J was trimmed by 3 bases and V by 1 base; bases with no gene match: 6. This CDR3 reads CASSQASTSGRTDTQYF. For the CDR3, the DNA is TGCGCCAGCAGCCAAGCCTCCACTAGCGGGAGAACAGATACGCAGTATTTT.

The J gene is TRBJ2-7, the V gene TRBV4-2; D is perhaps TRBD1 or TRBD2 (5 bases each). The V and J ends lost 1 base and 0 bases respectively, with 13 bases between them. This CDR3 has 16 residues. Looked up from germline, CDR1 is LGHNA and CDR2 is YNFKEQ. CDR3 region: CASSQAHGGSSYEQYF. The CDR3 DNA is TGTGCCAGCAGCCAAGCCCATGGGGGAAGCTCCTACGAGCAGTACTTC.

The chain carries TRBV12-3 or TRBV12-4 and TRBJ2-7, with D perhaps TRBD1 (5 bases). The CDR3 sequence is 15 residues long. Deletions cut 6 bases from V and 7 bases from J, with 22 bases between. As DNA, the CDR3 is TGTGCCAGCAGCCCTGACAGTCGCGGCCCCTGGGAGCAGTACTTC. Translated: CASSPDSRGPWEQYF.

This clonotype was observed a handful of times. The chain has TRBV12-3 or TRBV12-4 and TRBJ1-5, with D tentatively TRBD1 (6 bases). V was clipped by 4 bases and J by 0 bases, with 10 bases between them. This CDR3 is 15 amino acids long. The DNA for the CDR3 is TGTGCCAGCAGTTCGGACAGCTATAGCAATCAGCCCCAGCATTTT. Translated, it gives CASSSDSYSNQPQHF.

This clonotype was counted between two and nine times. The CDR3 coding sequence is TGTGCCAGCATGATCAGGGGGAACGGGGCCAACGTCCTGACTTTC. Translation gives CASMIRGNGANVLTF. V gene TRBV6-1 combines with J gene TRBJ2-6; 7 bases line up with TRBD1. The J segment lost 4 bases and the V segment lost 7 bases, leaving 7 bases of the junction unmatched. CDR3 length equals 15 residues. Germline lookup yields CDR1 MNHNS and CDR2 SASEGT.

In this sample, this clonotype turned up a few times. The rearrangement uses TRBV7-8 and TRBJ2-7; D unresolved. Per the germline V gene, CDR1 is SGHVS and CDR2 is FQNEAQ. V shed 4 bases and J shed 2 bases, with 12 bases lying between them. The CDR3 is 14 residues long. The CDR3 coding sequence is TGTGCCAGCAGCTCCTCCTTAACCCCCTACGAGCAGTACTTC. Protein sequence: CASSSSLTPYEQYF.

The chain carries TRBV29-1 and TRBJ1-2, with D tentatively TRBD1 (6 bases). Germline-derived CDR1 and CDR2 are SQVTM and ANQGSEA. V lost 4 bases, J lost 7 bases, and 13 bases lay in between. The CDR3 has 12 residues. As DNA, the CDR3 is TGCAGCGTTGCTGGGGGGCAGGGTGGCTACACCTTC. Translating gives CSVAGGQGGYTF.

This clonotype was seen ten or more times. The V and J genes are TRBV27 and TRBJ1-5; possibly TRBD1 for D (5 bases). V shed 3 bases and J shed 5 bases, with 8 bases lying between them. This CDR3 is 13 amino acids long. Germline V CDR1 and CDR2: MNHEY, SMNVEV (reference sequence). The CDR3 here is CASSFRGHQPQHF. CDR3 nucleotide sequence: TGTGCCAGCAGTTTCCGGGGCCATCAGCCCCAGCATTTT.

This clonotype occurred a few times. This chain uses TRBV27 with TRBJ2-7; possible D gene TRBD2, 6 bases. V lost 7 bases to trimming and J lost 2 bases, with 15 bases between them. This CDR3 is 14 amino acids long. CDR1 and CDR2 (germline): MNHEY, SMNVEV (reference sequence). Here the CDR3 DNA reads TGTGCCAGCACTTCCTTGGAGGGACCCTACGAGCAGTACTTC. As protein: CASTSLEGPYEQYF.

CDR3 amino acids: CASSLLAGALNEQFF. For the CDR3, the DNA is TGTGCCAGCAGTTTACTAGCGGGAGCCCTCAATGAGCAGTTCTTC. The chain combines TRBV27 with TRBJ2-1; 10 nucleotides line up with TRBD2. The CDR3 is 15 amino acids. V gave up 2 bases and J gave up 6 bases; unmatched junction bases: 4. CDR1 is MNHEY and CDR2 is SMNVEV in the germline V gene (reference sequence).

The V and J genes are TRBV7-2 and TRBJ2-7, with D tentatively TRBD2 (6 bases). The length of the CDR3 is 14 residues. V was shortened by 5 bases and J by 2 bases, with 13 bases between the two germline ends. Germline values: CDR1 SGHTA, CDR2 FQGNSA. The CDR3 DNA reads as TGTGCCAGCAGCGCCCCTGGAGGGACCTACGAGCAGTACTTC. Its translation: CASSAPGGTYEQYF. Variable domain in full (rest from reference TRBV7-2 and TRBJ2-7): GAGVSQSPSNKVTEKGKDVELRCDPISGHTALYWYRQSLGQGLEFLIYFQGNSAPDKSGLPSDRFSAERTGGSVSTLTIQRTQQEDSAVYLCASSAPGGTYEQYFGPGTRLTVT.

V gene TRBV20-1 combines with J gene TRBJ2-5; TRBD1 matches 9 bases. The length of the CDR3 is 15 residues. Trimming at V came to 5 bases and at J to 5 bases, leaving 12 bases not matched to a gene. Germline CDR1 DFQATT, CDR2 SNEGSKA (reference sequence). The DNA for the CDR3 is TGCAGTGCTCTCGGACAGGGGCCCCGACCGGAGACCCAGTACTTC. As protein: CSALGQGPRPETQYF.

This chain uses TRBV29-1 with TRBJ2-7; D remains ambiguous. Trimming removed 6 bases from V and 1 base from J, with 13 bases in between. The CDR3 extends over 13 amino acids. Germline CDR1 is SQVTM and CDR2 is ANQGSEA. CDR3 sequence (DNA): TGCAGCGTCTATATACATCAATCCTACGAGCAGTACTTC. Its protein is CSVYIHQSYEQYF.

This clonotype came up a few times. The CDR3 DNA follows: TGTGCCAGCAGATGGGCTGCTAACACCGGGGAGCTGTTTTTT. Protein sequence: CASRWAANTGELFF. The genes are TRBV6-1 and TRBJ2-2; D is uncertain. The CDR3 contains 14 residues. V gave up 6 bases and J gave up 2 bases, with 10 bases separating them. Germline loops: CDR1 MNHNS, CDR2 SASEGT.

V usage is TRBV30 and J usage is TRBJ2-1; the D gene could be TRBD1 or TRBD2 (5 bases each). This CDR3 comprises 12 residues. V gave up 4 bases and J gave up 9 bases, with 13 bases separating them. The germline V gene has CDR1 GTSNPN and CDR2 SVGIG (reference sequence). The CDR3 sequence is CAWITGTGEQFF. CDR3 coding DNA: TGTGCCTGGATTACGGGGACGGGTGAGCAGTTCTTC.

This clonotype has a count of ten or more. The V call is TRBV7-9, the J call TRBJ1-2; D possibly corresponds to TRBD1 (5 bases). The germline CDR1 and CDR2 sequences are SEHNR and FQNEAQ (reference sequence). V lost 2 bases and J lost 5, with 15 bases in between. The CDR3 is 15 residues long. CDR3 region: CASSLSRDLHYGYTF. The DNA of the CDR3 is TGTGCCAGCAGCTTAAGTAGGGACCTACATTATGGCTACACCTTC.

The rearrangement joins TRBV6-5 to TRBJ1-5; no reliable D call. This CDR3 has 13 amino acids. CDR1 and CDR2 (germline): MNHEY, SVGAGI. Trimming took 3 bases from V and 4 from J, leaving 7 bases between them. The CDR3 nucleotides read TGTGCCAGCAGTTATTGGCGTAATCAGCCCCAGCATTTT. Its translation: CASSYWRNQPQHF.

For the CDR3, the DNA is TGTGCCAGCAGTGCGATCCTCAATGAGCAGTTCTTC. Protein: CASSAILNEQFF. The V call is TRBV12-3 or TRBV12-4, the J call TRBJ2-1; the D is unclear. This CDR3 comprises 12 residues. V gave up 5 bases and J gave up 6 bases, with 8 bases separating them.

The count of this clonotype is one. The J gene is TRBJ2-5, the V gene TRBV7-9, with 8 bases aligning to TRBD2. The CDR3 covers 15 residues. J gave up 7 bases and V 5 bases, and 12 bases lay outside the gene matches. Germline lookup yields CDR1 SEHNR and CDR2 FQNEAQ (reference sequence). The CDR3 DNA sequence: TGTGCCAGCAGCCCCCGTAGCGGGACGACAGGGACCCAGTACTTC. It codes for CASSPRSGTTGTQYF.